These T cell receptor beta chains were read from a single sample in a study of T cell changes during pregnancy in multiple sclerosis. The protocol was immunoSEQ multiplex PCR, while the TCRdb copy is restricted to in-frame clones and leaves out a portion. This sample has 70,000 to 95,000 clones, with just over 90% found just once. This specimen was CD4+ T cells from peripheral blood mononuclear cells, taken in the second trimester of pregnancy. Receptors originate from a female donor with multiple sclerosis, enrolled in a pregnancy study. The CDR3 runs from the conserved cysteine through the conserved F or W. Fields, in order: D gene, clone size, J gene, V gene, CDR3 length, CDR3 protein, CDR3 DNA. D genes are given only for firm matches. Clone size is stated in some rows and not others, as once, few, many or a class when expanded.

D: -
size: -
J: TRBJ1-3
V: TRBV7-6
length: 16
CDR3: CASSLAVAGTGNTIYF
DNA: TGTGCCAGCAGCTTAGCCGTCGCAGGGACTGGAAACACCATATATTTT

D: -
size: -
J: TRBJ2-2
V: TRBV25-1
length: 14
CDR3: CASSEYRNTGELFF
DNA: TGTGCCAGCAGTGAATATAGGAACACCGGGGAGCTGTTTTTT

D: -
size: once
J: TRBJ1-2
V: TRBV6-1
length: 11
CDR3: CASSEIQGFPF
DNA: TGTGCCAGCAGTGAAATACAGGGATTCCCCTTC

D: -
size: -
J: TRBJ1-1
V: TRBV5-1
length: 14
CDR3: CASKGYRQDTEAFF
DNA: TGCGCCAGCAAGGGGTATCGTCAAGACACTGAAGCTTTCTTT

D: -
size: once
J: TRBJ2-1
V: TRBV4-3
length: 16
CDR3: CASSQDPSPSYNEQFF
DNA: TGCGCCAGCAGCCAAGATCCGTCCCCCTCCTACAATGAGCAGTTCTTC

D: TRBD2
size: -
J: TRBJ2-1
V: TRBV12-5
length: 17
CDR3: CASGLIQTSGGAHEQFF
DNA: TGTGCTAGTGGTTTGATCCAGACTAGCGGGGGGGCCCATGAGCAGTTCTTC

D: -
size: once
J: TRBJ2-7
V: TRBV30
length: 13
CDR3: CAWSVGEGTPAYF
DNA: -

D: TRBD1
size: many
J: TRBJ1-6
V: TRBV5-8
length: 15
CDR3: CASSLGGQGTSPLHF
DNA: TGTGCCAGCAGCTTGGGGGGACAGGGGACCTCACCCCTCCACTTT

D: TRBD2
size: -
J: TRBJ2-5
V: TRBV18
length: 17
CDR3: CASSPIKTSGKQETQYF
DNA: TGTGCCAGCTCACCCATCAAGACTAGCGGCAAACAAGAGACCCAGTACTTC

D: -
size: -
J: TRBJ2-1
V: TRBV6-5
length: 14
CDR3: CASSSRSRYNEQFF
DNA: TGTGCCAGCAGTTCCCGCTCTAGATACAATGAGCAGTTCTTC

D: TRBD1
size: few
J: TRBJ1-1
V: TRBV10-3
length: 12
CDR3: CAAGQGNTEAFF
DNA: TGTGCCGCAGGACAGGGGAACACTGAAGCTTTCTTT

D: -
size: -
J: TRBJ2-5
V: TRBV18
length: 15
CDR3: CASSRGLAGEETQYF
DNA: TGTGCCAGCTCAAGAGGGCTGGCAGGGGAAGAGACCCAGTACTTC

D: -
size: -
J: TRBJ2-3
V: TRBV4-1
length: 15
CDR3: CASSQIHGAGDTQYF
DNA: TGCGCCAGCAGCCAGATACATGGAGCCGGAGATACGCAGTATTTT

D: TRBD1
size: -
J: TRBJ1-3
V: TRBV11-2
length: 15
CDR3: CASSSQTGWGNTIYF
DNA: TGTGCCAGCAGCTCGCAGACAGGGTGGGGAAACACCATATATTTT

D: TRBD2
size: -
J: TRBJ2-7
V: TRBV11-1
length: 14
CDR3: CASSLGGSSYEQYF
DNA: TGTGCCAGCAGCTTGGGCGGGAGCTCCTACGAGCAGTACTTC

D: -
size: -
J: TRBJ2-3
V: TRBV21-1
length: 15
CDR3: CASSRGQGAIDTQYF
DNA: TGTGCCAGCAGCAGAGGACAGGGGGCCATTGATACGCAGTATTTT

D: TRBD1
size: -
J: TRBJ1-6
V: TRBV5-1
length: 14
CDR3: CASTRTGVDSPLHF
DNA: TGCGCCAGCACCCGGACAGGGGTAGATTCACCCCTCCACTTT

D: TRBD1
size: -
J: TRBJ1-2
V: TRBV19
length: 14
CDR3: CASCVTGDNYGYTF
DNA: TGTGCCAGTTGTGTGACAGGGGATAACTATGGCTACACCTTC

D: -
size: -
J: TRBJ2-3
V: TRBV19
length: 16
CDR3: CASSITGWINTDTQYF
DNA: TGTGCCAGTAGTATAACCGGGTGGATTAACACAGATACGCAGTATTTT

D: TRBD1
size: -
J: TRBJ2-7
V: TRBV6-5
length: 13
CDR3: CASRLQGQIEQYF
DNA: TGTGCCAGCAGGCTACAGGGGCAGATCGAGCAGTACTTC

D: -
size: -
J: TRBJ2-5
V: TRBV5-5
length: 11
CDR3: CASSSRETQYF
DNA: TGTGCCAGCAGCTCTCGAGAGACCCAGTACTTC

D: -
size: -
J: TRBJ2-5
V: TRBV9
length: 14
CDR3: CASSVDTSYGTQYF
DNA: TGTGCCAGCAGCGTAGACACTAGCTATGGGACCCAGTACTTC

D: -
size: -
J: TRBJ1-2
V: TRBV28
length: 15
CDR3: CASSHARTPNYGYTF
DNA: TGTGCCAGCAGTCATGCACGGACACCCAACTATGGCTACACCTTC

D: -
size: -
J: TRBJ1-1
V: TRBV28
length: 18
CDR3: CASSFASGQGPMNTEAFF
DNA: TGTGCCAGCAGTTTTGCGTCGGGACAAGGCCCAATGAACACTGAAGCTTTCTTT

D: TRBD1
size: -
J: TRBJ2-7
V: TRBV27
length: 17
CDR3: CASSLFGDRGITYEQYF
DNA: TGTGCCAGCAGTTTATTTGGGGACAGGGGGATAACCTACGAGCAGTACTTC

D: TRBD1
size: -
J: TRBJ1-5
V: TRBV30
length: 14
CDR3: CAWSPGQPNQPQHF
DNA: TGTGCCTGGAGCCCGGGACAGCCCAATCAGCCCCAGCATTTT

D: TRBD1
size: -
J: TRBJ1-6
V: TRBV11-2
length: 14
CDR3: CASSRDRGNSPLHF
DNA: TGTGCCAGCAGCCGAGACAGGGGTAATTCACCCCTCCACTTT

D: TRBD2
size: -
J: TRBJ2-7
V: TRBV15
length: 16
CDR3: CATSRNLAGGGYEQYF
DNA: TGTGCCACCAGCAGGAACCTTGCTGGCGGGGGATACGAGCAGTACTTC

D: TRBD2
size: -
J: TRBJ2-1
V: TRBV4-2
length: 15
CDR3: CASSQTGLRDNEQFF
DNA: TGTGCCAGCAGCCAAACGGGACTAAGAGACAATGAGCAGTTCTTC

D: -
size: -
J: TRBJ1-2
V: TRBV7-6
length: 14
CDR3: CASSLNRGVYGYTF
DNA: TGTGCCAGCAGCTTAAATCGGGGGGTATATGGCTACACCTTC

D: -
size: -
J: TRBJ1-4
V: TRBV9
length: 16
CDR3: CASSVAPTLSNEKLFF
DNA: TGTGCCAGCAGCGTAGCACCAACCCTTAGCAATGAAAAACTGTTTTTT

D: -
size: -
J: TRBJ1-4
V: TRBV5-6
length: 15
CDR3: CASSLGRVANEKLFF
DNA: TGTGCCAGCAGCTTGGGACGGGTTGCTAATGAAAAACTGTTTTTT

D: -
size: -
J: TRBJ2-1
V: TRBV5-1
length: 16
CDR3: CASSLAHGKVDNEQFF
DNA: TGCGCCAGCAGCTTGGCTCACGGGAAGGTTGACAATGAGCAGTTCTTC

D: TRBD2
size: -
J: TRBJ2-3
V: TRBV30
length: 13
CDR3: CASSGGGKDTQYF
DNA: TGTGCTTCTTCGGGGGGGGGCAAAGATACGCAGTATTTT

D: -
size: -
J: TRBJ1-2
V: TRBV30
length: 15
CDR3: CAWSGVVAGHYGYTF
DNA: TGTGCCTGGAGTGGGGTTGTGGCAGGCCACTATGGCTACACCTTC

D: TRBD1
size: once
J: TRBJ2-3
V: TRBV29-1
length: 14
CDR3: CSVLGQGFTDTQYF
DNA: TGCAGCGTCCTCGGACAGGGATTCACAGATACGCAGTATTTT

D: TRBD1
size: -
J: TRBJ2-7
V: TRBV27
length: 16
CDR3: CASSFLDRGPVTEQYF
DNA: TGTGCCAGCAGTTTCCTGGACAGGGGGCCAGTTACTGAGCAGTACTTC

D: TRBD1
size: -
J: TRBJ1-1
V: TRBV5-4
length: 15
CDR3: CASSPGGGRNTEAFF
DNA: TGTGCCAGCAGCCCCGGAGGGGGCAGGAACACTGAAGCTTTCTTT

D: TRBD1
size: -
J: TRBJ2-7
V: TRBV12-5
length: 15
CDR3: CASGLVLGQGSEQYF
DNA: TGTGCTAGTGGTTTGGTACTGGGACAGGGTAGCGAGCAGTACTTC

D: TRBD1
size: -
J: TRBJ2-7
V: TRBV30
length: 11
CDR3: CACYRGNEQYF
DNA: TGTGCCTGCTACAGGGGGAACGAGCAGTACTTC

D: TRBD1
size: -
J: TRBJ2-6
V: TRBV2
length: 17
CDR3: CASSETRDSSGANVLTF
DNA: TGTGCCAGCAGTGAGACTCGGGACAGCTCTGGGGCCAACGTCCTGACTTTC

D: -
size: -
J: TRBJ1-1
V: TRBV28
length: 13
CDR3: CASSLRTGTEAFF
DNA: TGTGCCAGCAGTTTAAGAACAGGCACTGAAGCTTTCTTT